This entry describes one T cell receptor (beta chain). Its antigen remains unknown. These data come from a study of OX40 agonist ivuxolimab in advanced cancers. Study-wide background: Ivuxolimab, an agonistic anti-OX40 (CD134) antibody, was given to patients. Patients achieving partial responses numbered three: one hepatocellular carcinoma case and two cutaneous melanoma cases. Whole-study findings and limits: Nonresponders included some who also had low normalized T-cell clonal expansion.

Germline trimming cut 5 bases from V and 5 bases from J; bases unmatched to any gene: 4. This CDR3 region has 13 residues. Germline values: CDR1 SGHNT, CDR2 YENEEA. Profiling relied on immunoSEQ multiplex PCR, and the TCRdb table lists in-frame clones only, not all of them. The sample includes tens of thousands of clones, roughly nine tenths of them seen just once. The origin of this receptor is an adult with an advanced solid tumor such as melanoma, head and neck, liver or kidney cancer. The material sequenced was CD4+ or CD8+ T cells sorted from blood, taken in a trial of the OX40 agonist ivuxolimab. The gene calls are TRBV11-3 and TRBJ1-2, with TRBD1 matching over 8 bases. CDR3 DNA sequence: TGTGCCAGCAGCGAGGGACAGGAGTATGGCTACACCTTC. The encoded protein is CASSEGQEYGYTF.